The rows below give T cell receptor beta chains drawn from one sample of a study of T cell clones after liver transplantation. Sequencing was performed with immunoSEQ multiplex PCR; in TCRdb, only in-frame clones are kept and a portion is missing. The sample includes about 45,000 clones, 86% of them seen just once. The sample here was CD4+ T cells from blood, taken 24 months after liver transplant. The receptor set was obtained from a human patient who received a liver transplant. Some T cells may originate from the graft donor. Both conserved end residues are trimmed from each CDR3. For some rows the clone size is stated as once, few or many, or as a class when expanded; others skip it.

V: TRBV6-1; J: TRBJ2-5; size: -; CDR3: ASILAGQTQY
V: TRBV11-3; J: TRBJ2-5; size: -; CDR3: ASSLGQGPQGTQY
V: TRBV5-1; J: TRBJ1-5; size: -; CDR3: ASSLDGQRNPQH
V: TRBV6-1; J: TRBJ2-7; size: -; CDR3: ASSDRWVPYEQY
V: TRBV4-3; J: TRBJ1-4; size: few; CDR3: ASSQGGQGAGEKLF
V: TRBV9; J: TRBJ2-2; size: -; CDR3: ASSVTGNTGELF
V: TRBV5-6; J: TRBJ2-3; size: -; CDR3: ASSGGGYTDTQY
V: TRBV27; J: TRBJ2-5; size: -; CDR3: ASSPGRKKTQY
V: TRBV12-5; J: TRBJ2-1; size: -; CDR3: ASVKENYNEQF
V: TRBV18; J: TRBJ2-3; size: once; CDR3: ASSPWGTSGFTDTQY
V: TRBV27; J: TRBJ1-5; size: -; CDR3: ASTRTGVTNQPQH
V: TRBV5-6; J: TRBJ1-3; size: -; CDR3: ASSRLLPTSGNTIY
V: TRBV10-2; J: TRBJ2-5; size: -; CDR3: ASSESRGETQY
V: TRBV19; J: TRBJ2-2; size: -; CDR3: ASISGGRNTGELF
V: TRBV7-9; J: TRBJ2-6; size: -; CDR3: ASSPPFRISGANVLT
V: TRBV2; J: TRBJ1-3; size: -; CDR3: ASGDPQPSSGNTIY
V: TRBV5-1; J: TRBJ1-2; size: -; CDR3: ASSPTGANYGYT
V: TRBV4-2; J: TRBJ2-4; size: once; CDR3: ASSPRGGENIQY
V: TRBV11-2; J: TRBJ2-5; size: -; CDR3: ASRPQGQETQY
V: TRBV2; J: TRBJ2-1; size: -; CDR3: ASRPPLLGSYNEQF
V: TRBV28; J: TRBJ2-1; size: -; CDR3: ATRGLAGAYNEQF
V: TRBV6-5; J: TRBJ1-2; size: -; CDR3: ASSLAGDTYGYT
V: TRBV18; J: TRBJ2-4; size: -; CDR3: ASSPQGKRNIQY
V: TRBV6-5; J: TRBJ1-6; size: -; CDR3: ASRPPGGGYSPLH
V: TRBV25-1; J: TRBJ1-4; size: -; CDR3: ASSAFTGREKLF
V: TRBV18; J: TRBJ1-4; size: -; CDR3: ASSPRGISGATNEKLF
V: TRBV6-5; J: TRBJ2-2; size: -; CDR3: ASSTFTGELF
V: TRBV14; J: TRBJ2-1; size: -; CDR3: ASSWGQGFYNEQF
V: TRBV7-3; J: TRBJ2-3; size: once; CDR3: ASSLFMGGTDTQY
V: TRBV11-2; J: TRBJ2-7; size: -; CDR3: ASSLDLVQARYEQY
V: TRBV4-2; J: TRBJ2-7; size: -; CDR3: ASSQDEASAYEQY
V: TRBV4-1; J: TRBJ1-3; size: -; CDR3: ASSQVEWGTGNTIY
V: TRBV5-1; J: TRBJ2-1; size: few; CDR3: ASSLVSGAYNEQF
V: TRBV9; J: TRBJ1-4; size: -; CDR3: ASSSPGQPDEKLF
V: TRBV18; J: TRBJ2-7; size: -; CDR3: ASSPLEGSEQY
V: TRBV6-5; J: TRBJ1-6; size: -; CDR3: ASSYSPPRGGSPLH
V: TRBV2; J: TRBJ2-7; size: -; CDR3: ASSEGGESSYEQY
V: TRBV7-2; J: TRBJ1-1; size: once; CDR3: ASSKRQGMNTEAF
V: TRBV30; J: TRBJ1-6; size: -; CDR3: AGRSRDRPNSPLH
V: TRBV5-1; J: TRBJ2-1; size: -; CDR3: ASSLVGMGYNEQF
V: TRBV15; J: TRBJ2-3; size: -; CDR3: ATNLGGTGGTDTQY
V: TRBV4-1; J: TRBJ2-5; size: -; CDR3: ASSQDRLAGGFQETQY
V: TRBV4-1; J: TRBJ1-4; size: -; CDR3: ASRGTGENEKLF